Listed below are T cell receptor beta chains from one sample, sequenced in a study of a mutant IDH1 vaccine in newly diagnosed glioma. Clones were read by immunoSEQ multiplex PCR, and TCRdb kept only the in-frame ones, dropping some. The repertoire holds some 70,000 clones, with around 82% as singletons. These receptors are not linked to any known antigen. The sequences come from PBMCs, collected from a glioma patient whose treatment included an IDH1 peptide vaccine. The receptors here all came from a man younger than 35 with glioma. Each CDR3 is given with its conserved first and last residue. The D gene is left open where the match is weak. The size entry is marked missing in some rows and otherwise reads once, few, many or a size class.

length	D	J	size	V	CDR3	DNA
10	.	TRBJ2-4	.	TRBV21-1	CARPKNIQYF	TGTGCTCGGCCCAAAAACATTCAGTACTTC
14	.	TRBJ1-1	.	TRBV6-1	CASSEPGLNTEAFF	TGTGCCAGCAGTGAACCTGGGCTGAACACTGAAGCTTTCTTT
15	.	TRBJ2-5	.	TRBV7-2	CASSLEVGVRETQYF	TGTGCCAGCAGCTTAGAGGTTGGAGTTAGGGAGACCCAGTACTTC
17	.	TRBJ1-1	few	TRBV5-1	CASSLDVSGGLNTEAFF	TGCGCCAGCAGCTTGGACGTCTCGGGGGGCTTGAACACTGAAGCTTTCTTT
12	TRBD1	TRBJ1-2	.	TRBV10-3	CAISDQTGSYTF	TGTGCCATCAGTGATCAGACAGGGAGCTACACCTTC
14	.	TRBJ1-5	.	TRBV6-6	CASTGAYSNQPQHF	TGTGCCAGCACGGGGGCCTATAGCAATCAGCCCCAGCATTTT
13	.	TRBJ1-2	.	TRBV11-1	CASSSTPGYGYTF	TGTGCCAGCAGCTCCACCCCAGGATATGGCTACACCTTC
15	.	TRBJ1-6	.	TRBV7-2	CASSLQTAAISPLHF	TGTGCCAGCAGCTTACAGACCGCCGCGATATCACCCCTCCACTTT
14	.	TRBJ1-2	.	TRBV30	CAWSVGVSSYGYTF	TGTGCCTGGAGTGTAGGTGTCTCGAGCTATGGCTACACCTTC
15	.	TRBJ1-5	.	TRBV15	CATSLSGYSNQPQHF	TGTGCCACCAGCCTAAGTGGTTACAGCAATCAGCCCCAGCATTTT
18	TRBD1	TRBJ2-6	.	TRBV7-9	CASSLGTGGNAGANVLTF	TGTGCCAGCAGCTTAGGGACAGGGGGCAATGCTGGGGCCAACGTCCTGACTTTC
12	.	TRBJ1-1	.	TRBV7-9	CASSLGDREAFF	TGTGCCAGCAGCTTAGGCGACCGTGAAGCTTTCTTT
15	.	TRBJ1-5	.	TRBV18	CASSPDAFSNQPQHF	TGTGCCAGCTCCCCGGACGCGTTTAGCAATCAGCCCCAGCATTTT
17	.	TRBJ1-4	.	TRBV27	CASSFAGGDFRNEKLFF	TGTGCCAGCAGTTTTGCGGGGGGGGACTTTAGAAATGAAAAACTGTTTTTT
13	.	TRBJ1-2	.	TRBV2	CASSEEGALGYTF	TGTGCCAGCAGTGAAGAAGGGGCCTTGGGCTACACCTTC
14	.	TRBJ2-2	.	TRBV4-3	CASSQVSGDGELFF	TGCGCCAGCAGCCAAGTTTCAGGGGACGGGGAGCTGTTTTTT
12	.	TRBJ2-2	.	TRBV2	CASRDPGGKLFF	TGTGCCAGCCGGGACCCGGGCGGGAAGCTGTTTTTT
14	.	TRBJ1-1	.	TRBV7-2	CASSARRQGGTAFF	TGTGCCAGCAGCGCAAGGCGTCAGGGAGGAACAGCTTTCTTT
16	TRBD1	TRBJ1-1	.	TRBV5-1	CASSRGTGALGTEAFF	TGCGCCAGCAGCCGGGGGACAGGGGCGCTGGGCACTGAAGCTTTCTTT
16	TRBD2	TRBJ2-1	.	TRBV5-5	CASSLALAGSYNEQFF	TGTGCCAGCAGCTTGGCGCTAGCGGGATCCTACAATGAGCAGTTCTTC
11	.	TRBJ1-5	.	TRBV28	CALGSDQPQHF	TGTGCACTCGGGTCGGATCAGCCCCAGCATTTT
13	.	TRBJ1-1	.	TRBV4-3	CASSHARGGEAFF	TGCGCCAGCAGCCATGCCAGAGGCGGAGAAGCTTTCTTT
14	.	TRBJ2-1	.	TRBV5-4	CASSLEAIHNEQFF	TGTGCCAGCAGCTTGGAAGCGATACACAATGAGCAGTTCTTC
14	.	TRBJ1-5	.	TRBV7-2	CASSPRSGNQPQHF	TGTGCCAGCAGCCCCAGGTCGGGCAATCAGCCCCAGCATTTT
11	.	TRBJ1-1	.	TRBV7-9	CASSLGRGSRF	TGTGCCAGCAGCTTAGGAAGGGGTTCCCGCTTT
14	.	TRBJ1-2	.	TRBV7-2	CASSLTASEYGYTF	TGTGCCAGCAGCCTGACCGCTTCAGAATATGGCTACACCTTC
16	.	TRBJ1-4	.	TRBV4-1	CASSQAGVATNEKLFF	TGCGCCAGCAGCCAAGCTGGGGTCGCAACTAATGAAAAACTGTTTTTT
16	TRBD2	TRBJ2-1	.	TRBV9	CASSVDRAGATYEQFF	TGTGCCAGCAGCGTAGATAGAGCGGGAGCTACTTATGAGCAGTTCTTC
13	TRBD1	TRBJ1-2	.	TRBV27	CASSYAGGRGYTF	TGTGCCAGCAGTTACGCAGGGGGGAGAGGCTACACCTTC
16	TRBD2	TRBJ2-7	.	TRBV27	CASSSWTSGTHYEQYF	TGTGCCAGCAGTTCATGGACTAGCGGGACCCACTACGAGCAGTACTTC
12	.	TRBJ1-4	.	TRBV28	CASREGPEKLFF	TGTGCCAGCAGGGAAGGACCTGAAAAACTGTTTTTT
13	.	TRBJ1-1	.	TRBV2	CASSRPRGTEAFF	TGTGCCAGCAGCCGGCCCAGGGGCACTGAAGCTTTCTTT
18	TRBD1	TRBJ2-7	.	TRBV4-3	CASSPIVTGVERSYEQYF	TGCGCCAGCAGCCCTATCGTAACAGGGGTGGAGCGGTCCTACGAGCAGTACTTC
16	.	TRBJ2-1	.	TRBV9	CASSVYSGPGGNEQFF	TGTGCCAGCAGCGTCTACTCCGGACCCGGGGGCAATGAGCAGTTCTTC
13	.	TRBJ2-3	.	TRBV5-6	CASSLGGTDTQYF	TGTGCCAGCAGCTTGGGTGGCACAGATACGCAGTATTTT
15	.	TRBJ1-1	.	TRBV19	CASSRDAWASTEAFF	TGTGCCAGTAGTAGAGACGCCTGGGCGAGCACTGAAGCTTTCTTT
16	TRBD1	TRBJ1-2	.	TRBV9	CASSVGNPDRGYGYTF	TGTGCCAGCAGCGTAGGAAACCCGGACAGGGGCTATGGCTACACCTTC
13	.	TRBJ1-3	.	TRBV7-8	CASSFQGRNTIYF	TGTGCCAGCAGCTTCCAAGGACGAAACACCATATATTTT
13	.	TRBJ1-1	.	TRBV6-5	CASSYSVYTEAFF	TGTGCCAGCAGTTACTCGGTCTATACTGAAGCTTTCTTT
13	.	TRBJ2-2	.	TRBV27	CASSKHNTGELFF	TGTGCCAGCAGTAAACATAACACCGGGGAGCTGTTTTTT
16	TRBD1	TRBJ2-7	.	TRBV9	CASSYPRDSYTYEQYF	TGTGCCAGCTCTTATCCACGGGACAGCTATACCTACGAGCAGTACTTC
13	.	TRBJ1-1	.	TRBV10-3	CATGGKQNTEAFF	TGTGCCACCGGGGGTAAACAGAACACTGAAGCTTTCTTT
19	.	TRBJ1-1	.	TRBV7-3	CASSFAARQVVRGNTEAFF	TGTGCCAGCAGCTTCGCCGCACGACAGGTTGTAAGGGGGAACACTGAAGCTTTCTTT
14	.	TRBJ1-5	.	TRBV5-6	CASSPRGAGQPQHF	TGTGCCAGCAGCCCACGGGGGGCCGGTCAGCCCCAGCATTTT
15	.	TRBJ1-1	once	TRBV7-3	CASSLRDMGPEGAFF	TGTGCCAGCAGCTTAAGGGACATGGGTCCGGAGGGAGCTTTCTTT
19	TRBD1	TRBJ1-1	.	TRBV5-1	CASSLTPRQGLVRNTEAFF	TGCGCCAGCAGCCTAACCCCTAGACAGGGACTCGTGCGGAACACTGAAGCTTTCTTT
15	.	TRBJ1-3	.	TRBV4-3	CASSQDGSSGNTIYF	TGCGCCAGCAGCCAAGACGGAAGCTCTGGAAACACCATATATTTT
15	TRBD1	TRBJ1-6	.	TRBV9	CASSFRDRFNSPLHF	TGTGCCAGCAGCTTCCGGGACAGGTTCAATTCACCCCTCCACTTT
14	.	TRBJ1-2	once	TRBV9	CASSVGVEGYGYTF	TGTGCCAGCAGCGTAGGGGTGGAGGGCTATGGCTACACCTTC
14	.	TRBJ2-6	few	TRBV28	CASSRRSGANVLTF	TGTGCCAGCAGTAGGAGGTCCGGGGCCAACGTCCTGACTTTC
13	.	TRBJ2-7	.	TRBV29-1	CSVESASSYEQYF	TGCAGCGTTGAATCAGCCAGCTCCTACGAGCAGTACTTC
17	TRBD2	TRBJ2-7	.	TRBV13	CASSPKTSGRPSYEQYF	TGTGCCAGCAGCCCTAAGACTAGCGGGAGGCCATCCTACGAGCAGTACTTC
14	.	TRBJ1-2	.	TRBV19	CASSINRQLYGYTF	TGTGCCAGTAGTATAAACCGCCAACTGTATGGCTACACCTTC
12	TRBD1	TRBJ1-4	.	TRBV2	CATTGPNEKLFF	TGTGCCACGACAGGGCCTAATGAAAAACTGTTTTTT
13	.	TRBJ1-2	.	TRBV2	CASRGDGLYGYTF	TGTGCCAGCAGGGGGGACGGGCTCTATGGCTACACCTTC